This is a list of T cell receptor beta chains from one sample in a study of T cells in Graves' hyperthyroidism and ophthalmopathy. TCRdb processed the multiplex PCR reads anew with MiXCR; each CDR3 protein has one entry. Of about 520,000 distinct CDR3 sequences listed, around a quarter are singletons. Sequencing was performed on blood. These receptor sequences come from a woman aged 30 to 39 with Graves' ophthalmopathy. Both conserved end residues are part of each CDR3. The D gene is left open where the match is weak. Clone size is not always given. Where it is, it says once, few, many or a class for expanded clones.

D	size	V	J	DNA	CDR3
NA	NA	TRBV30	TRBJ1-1	TGTGCCTGGACTCGAAAAGGGACTGAAGCTTTCTTT	CAWTRKGTEAFF
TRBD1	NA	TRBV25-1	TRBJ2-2	TGTGCCAGCAGTGAGACGTCAGGGGGCAGGGGCACCGGGGAGCTGTTTTTT	CASSETSGGRGTGELFF
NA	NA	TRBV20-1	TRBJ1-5	TGCAGTGCCGAGGACGGTTATAGCAATCAGCCCCAGCATTTT	CSAEDGYSNQPQHF
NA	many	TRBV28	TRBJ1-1	TGTGCCAGCACGGGGGTCACTGAAGCTTTCTTT	CASTGVTEAFF
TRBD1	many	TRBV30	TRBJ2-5	TGTGCCTGGAAACCGACAGGGAAAGAGACCCAGTACTTC	CAWKPTGKETQYF
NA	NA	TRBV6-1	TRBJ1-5	TGTGCCAGCAGTGGGGGACAAGGGATAAATCAGCCCCAGCATTTT	CASSGGQGINQPQHF
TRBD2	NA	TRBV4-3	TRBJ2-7	TGCGCCAGCAGCCATAATCCGCGGCGGGGGACCCACTACGAGCAGTACTTC	CASSHNPRRGTHYEQYF
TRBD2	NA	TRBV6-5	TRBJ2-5	TGTGCCAGCAGTTCAACCGGAGCGGGGACGCAAGAGACCCAGTACTTC	CASSSTGAGTQETQYF
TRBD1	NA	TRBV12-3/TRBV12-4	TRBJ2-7	TGTGCCAGCACCACTTTGGTCAATCCGGGACAGGGAATCGAGCAGTACTTC	CASTTLVNPGQGIEQYF
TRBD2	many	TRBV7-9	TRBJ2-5	TGTGCCAGCAGCTCCAGCGGGGGAGAGTATGAGACCCAGTACTTC	CASSSSGGEYETQYF
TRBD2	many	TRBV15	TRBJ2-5	TGTGCCACCAGCCCTTCTGGGACAGCGGGAGGGTTCCAAGAGACCCAGTACTTC	CATSPSGTAGGFQETQYF
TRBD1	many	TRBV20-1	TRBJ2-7	TGCAGTGCCCCAGGACAGGAACTGTTCTACGAGCAGTACTTC	CSAPGQELFYEQYF
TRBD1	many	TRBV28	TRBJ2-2	TGTGCCAGCAGTAGCGTCGGGACAGCGAACACCGGGGAGCTGTTTTTT	CASSSVGTANTGELFF
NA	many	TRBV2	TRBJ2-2	TGTGCCAGCAGATCCGCCCCCGCACCAGGGGAGCTGTTTTTT	CASRSAPAPGELFF
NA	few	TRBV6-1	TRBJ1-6	TGTGCCAGCAGGATATCGGACCGTCCTAATTCACCCCTCCACTTT	CASRISDRPNSPLHF
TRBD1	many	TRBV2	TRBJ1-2	TGTGCCACCCGATTAGACAGGGGGAATCATGGCTACACCTTC	CATRLDRGNHGYTF
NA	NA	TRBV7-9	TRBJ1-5	TGTGCCAGCAGCTTAGGCAGTATGTTAAATCAGCCCCAGCATTTT	CASSLGSMLNQPQHF
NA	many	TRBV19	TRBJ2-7	TGTGCCAGTAGTATTGACCTCGGACAGCCCTACGAGCAGTACTTC	CASSIDLGQPYEQYF
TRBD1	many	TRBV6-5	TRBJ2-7	TGTGCCAGCAGTTATTTGGGACAGGGAAGCGAGCAGTACTTC	CASSYLGQGSEQYF
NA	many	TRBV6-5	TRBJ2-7	TGTGCCAGCAGTTACTCGGACGAGCAGTACTTC	CASSYSDEQYF
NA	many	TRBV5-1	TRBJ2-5	TGCGCCAGCAGCTTGGTGTTTTTCGGGGGTGAGACCCAGTACTTC	CASSLVFFGGETQYF
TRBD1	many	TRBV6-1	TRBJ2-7	TGTGCCAGCAGTGGATTACAGGGGGCCTCCTACGAGCAGTACTTC	CASSGLQGASYEQYF
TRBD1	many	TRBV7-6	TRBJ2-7	TGTGCCAGCAGCACTACCGGGACAGGCCCCTACGAGCAGTACTTC	CASSTTGTGPYEQYF
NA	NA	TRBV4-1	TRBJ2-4	TGCGCCAGCAGCCAGCTCTGGGCCAAAAACATTCAGTACTTC	CASSQLWAKNIQYF
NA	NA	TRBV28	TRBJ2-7	TGTGCCAGCAGCGGGGACGTACTATCCTACGAGCACTACTTC	CASSGDVLSYEHYF
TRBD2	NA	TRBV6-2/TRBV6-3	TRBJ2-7	TGTGCCAGCAGTTACGGTCGCCTAGCGGGGGGTAGGCGGGACGAGCAGTACTTC	CASSYGRLAGGRRDEQYF
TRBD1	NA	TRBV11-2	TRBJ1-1	TGTGCCAGCAACCCTTACAGGGGCCCGAACACTGAAGCTTTCTTT	CASNPYRGPNTEAFF
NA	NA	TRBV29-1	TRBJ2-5	TGCAGCGTTGAGGAGAGGGAGCCCGGGGAGACCCAGTACTTC	CSVEEREPGETQYF
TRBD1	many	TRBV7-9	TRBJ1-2	TGTGCCAGCAGCAAGGGACAGTACGATGGCTACACCTTC	CASSKGQYDGYTF
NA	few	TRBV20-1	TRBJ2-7	TGCAGTGCTAGAGGGACCTCCTACGAGCAGTACTTC	CSARGTSYEQYF
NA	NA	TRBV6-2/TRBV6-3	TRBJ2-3	TGTGCCAGCAGTTACCGAGATACGCAGTATTTT	CASSYRDTQYF
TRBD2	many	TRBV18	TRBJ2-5	TGTGCCAGCTCACCAAGACTAGCGTCAGAGACCCAGTACTTC	CASSPRLASETQYF
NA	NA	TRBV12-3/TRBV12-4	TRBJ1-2	TGTGCCAGCTTCCCGTCAACAGGGACCTATGGCTACACCTTC	CASFPSTGTYGYTF
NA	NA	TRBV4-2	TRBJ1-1	TGTGCCAGCAGCCAAGATGGTCCAGGGTACACTGAAGCTTTCTTT	CASSQDGPGYTEAFF
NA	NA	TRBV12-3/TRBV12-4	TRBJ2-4	TGTGCCAGCAGTCTCGAGGGGGTTGCCAAAAACATTCAGTACTTC	CASSLEGVAKNIQYF
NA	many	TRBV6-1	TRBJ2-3	TGTGCCAGCAGCCTAGGACAGATAGACACAGATACGCAGTATTTT	CASSLGQIDTDTQYF